The next 12 T cell receptor beta chains were all read from a single sample in a study of blood T cell repertoires in COVID-19 (dated by TCRdb to 2018 to 2021). The library relied on the immunoSEQ multiplex PCR assay. Entries here come from immuneACCESS through TCRdb and include only in-frame sequences with V and J called. Some clones fail to appear in such tables; in the studies checked, an unresolved V gene covers under half of the shortfall, and the cause of the remainder is unknown. This sample gives about 170,000 clones in total; roughly 89% of them show up just once. The leading ten clones occupy 1.6% of the sample. Sequences were obtained from peripheral blood. These receptors came from a woman aged 45-65 years with acute or convalescent COVID-19.

The chain is built from TRBV30 and TRBJ1-2, with unresolved D. Trimming stripped 2 bases from V and 0 bases from J, with 13 bases between. The CDR3 loop spans 15 amino acids. The germline CDR1 and CDR2 sequences are GTSNPN and SVGIG (reference sequence). The CDR3 bases are TGTGCCTGGAGTCAGCAGGCCCGTTCTAACTATGGCTACACCTTC. As protein: CAWSQQARSNYGYTF.

The chain uses TRBV30 and TRBJ1-1; 8 bases agree with TRBD1. This CDR3 contains 11 residues. Looked up from germline, CDR1 is GTSNPN and CDR2 is SVGIG (reference sequence). The trim removed 7 bases at V and 11 bases at J, leaving 9 bases unmatched. The CDR3 spells CAFSRGQEAFF. The CDR3 DNA reads TGTGCCTTTTCCAGGGGGCAGGAGGCTTTCTTT.

CDR3 amino acids: CASSLDEGADQPQHF. The CDR3 DNA reads TGTGCCAGCAGCTTAGACGAGGGGGCGGACCAGCCCCAGCATTTT. The chain recombines TRBV7-2 with TRBJ1-5; 7 bases map to TRBD1. The V segment lost 1 base and the J segment 7 bases; nucleotides outside the gene matches: 7. CDR1 SGHTA and CDR2 FQGNSA come from the germline V gene. This CDR3 has 15 residues.

Only one count was recorded for this clone. The CDR3 nucleotides read TGTGCCAGCAGCCGGGATGGGGGACATGAGACCCAGTACTTC. Residues: CASSRDGGHETQYF. The gene calls are TRBV11-3 and TRBJ2-5; TRBD1 is a possible D gene (6 bases). Trimming removed 5 bases at V and 5 bases at J, with 15 bases between. CDR1 and CDR2 from the germline V gene are SGHNT and YENEEA. This CDR3 spans 14 amino acids.

This chain uses TRBV19 with TRBJ2-3; 15 bases fit TRBD2. Germline trimming cut 7 bases from V and 0 bases from J; bases unmatched to any gene: 8. The CDR3 length is 18 residues. Germline V gene sequence: CDR1 LNHDA, CDR2 SQIVND (reference sequence). The CDR3, as DNA: TGTGCCAGTACCAGGACTAGCGGGGGGGCCGGTAGCACAGATACGCAGTATTTT. It codes for CASTRTSGGAGSTDTQYF.

CDR3 sequence: CASSSDRVNIQYF. CDR3 nucleotides: TGTGCCAGCAGTTCGGACAGGGTGAACATTCAGTACTTC. This rearrangement joins TRBV6-5 to TRBJ2-4; TRBD1 matches 8 bases. The V and J ends lost 4 bases and 7 bases, in that order; junction bases with no gene match: 3. The germline CDR1 and CDR2 sequences are MNHEY and SVGAGI. This CDR3 is 13 amino acids long.

The J gene is TRBJ1-5, the V gene TRBV7-2; no reliable D call. Germline assignment: CDR1 SGHTA and CDR2 FQGNSA. The CDR3 loop spans 16 amino acids. V was cut by 5 bases and J by 0 bases, with 14 bases left in between. CDR3 coding DNA: TGTGCCAGCAGCCCCTCGGCGGCGTATAGCAATCAGCCCCAGCATTTT. Translating it yields CASSPSAAYSNQPQHF.

The gene calls are TRBV7-9 and TRBJ2-4, with 7 positions matching TRBD1. This CDR3 spans 18 amino acids. With 2 bases clipped from V and 0 bases from J, the junction kept 10 bases outside the gene matches. Germline CDR1 and CDR2: SEHNR and FQNEAQ (reference sequence). This CDR3 reads CASSLIRQGRLAKNIQYF. In nucleotides, the CDR3 is TGTGCCAGCAGCTTAATACGACAGGGTCGGCTAGCCAAAAACATTCAGTACTTC.

This chain joins TRBV5-4 and TRBJ2-3; 7 nucleotides match TRBD1. CDR1 SGHNT and CDR2 YYREEE come from the germline V gene (reference sequence). CDR3 length equals 15 residues. Trimming at V came to 4 bases and at J to 1 base, leaving 6 bases not matched to a gene. The CDR3 spells CASSMGQLGTDTQYF. The CDR3 nucleotides are TGTGCCAGCAGCATGGGACAGCTAGGCACAGATACGCAGTATTTT.

The chain employs TRBV6-2 or TRBV6-3 and TRBJ2-1; TRBD1 might be the D (5 bases). Germline V gene data show CDR1 as MNHEY and CDR2 as SVGEGT. Trimming stripped 2 bases from V and 8 bases from J, with 16 bases between. The CDR3 extends over 15 amino acids. The CDR3 loop reads CASSYGAVSVHEQFF. The CDR3 nucleotides read TGTGCCAGCAGTTACGGGGCGGTCAGTGTCCATGAGCAGTTCTTC.

This chain links TRBV24-1 with TRBJ2-5; 10 nucleotides line up with TRBD1. V lost 3 bases, J lost 4 bases, and 7 bases stayed unmatched. The CDR3 has 16 residues. Per the germline V gene, CDR1 is KGHDR and CDR2 is SFDVKD. CDR3 sequence: CATSDAGTGDRETQYF. CDR3 DNA: TGTGCCACCAGTGATGCCGGGACAGGGGACCGAGAGACCCAGTACTTC.

This chain links TRBV18 with TRBJ2-1; no reliable D call. CDR3 size: 15 residues. Per germline, CDR1 KGHSH and CDR2 LQKENI. Between the trimmed V and J ends, which lost 1 base and 8 bases, there was a span of 15 bases. CDR3 sequence (DNA): TGTGCCAGCTCACCACAGATAAGCACGAGGCATGAGCAGTTCTTC. This gives the protein CASSPQISTRHEQFF.